This T cell receptor (beta chain) appears in the sequencing data of a study of regulatory T cells in long-lasting Graves disease. There are a few counts of this clonotype. CDR3 length: 15 residues. Germline CDR1 is SGHDT and CDR2 is YYEEEE. Unmatched junction bases numbered 9, after V lost 3 bases and J lost 8 bases. Library construction for TCR beta used iRepertoire HTBI primers and Arm-PCR of CDR3 regions. TCRdb re-called the multiplex PCR reads with MiXCR, one entry per CDR3 protein. The table records about 470,000 distinct CDR3 sequences, under 15% of them present only once. The time point denotes: newly diagnosed GD, antithyroid drugs for less than 3 months. With RNA extracted from PBMCs as input, the TCR library was made. The same sample was also studied in work on T cells in Graves' hyperthyroidism and ophthalmopathy.

The sequences come from peripheral blood mononuclear cells (PBMCs), collected at new diagnosis, from a patient treated with antithyroid drugs. This TCR derives from a woman aged 25 to 45 with Graves disease. V usage is TRBV5-6 and J usage is TRBJ2-1, with 9 bases that match TRBD1. CDR3 in amino acids: CASSSYGTGRDEQFF. CDR3 bases: TGTGCCAGCAGCTCTTACGGGACAGGGCGCGATGAGCAGTTCTTC.